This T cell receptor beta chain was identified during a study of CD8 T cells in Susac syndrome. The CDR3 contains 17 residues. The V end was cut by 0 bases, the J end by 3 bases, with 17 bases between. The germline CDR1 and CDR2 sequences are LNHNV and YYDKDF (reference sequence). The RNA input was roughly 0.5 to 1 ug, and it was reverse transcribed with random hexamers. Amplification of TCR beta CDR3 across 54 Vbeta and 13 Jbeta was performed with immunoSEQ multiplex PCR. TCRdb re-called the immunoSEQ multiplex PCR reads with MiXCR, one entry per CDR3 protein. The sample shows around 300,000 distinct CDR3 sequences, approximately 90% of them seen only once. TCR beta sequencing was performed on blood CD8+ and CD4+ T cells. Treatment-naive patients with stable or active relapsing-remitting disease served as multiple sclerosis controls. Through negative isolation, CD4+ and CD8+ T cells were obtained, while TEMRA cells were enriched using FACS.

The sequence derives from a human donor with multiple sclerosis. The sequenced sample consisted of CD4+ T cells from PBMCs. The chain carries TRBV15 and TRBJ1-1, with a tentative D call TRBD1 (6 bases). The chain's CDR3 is CATSRDPRGGLDTEAFF. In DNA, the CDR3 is TGTGCCACCAGCAGAGATCCCAGGGGAGGCCTCGACACTGAAGCTTTCTTT.